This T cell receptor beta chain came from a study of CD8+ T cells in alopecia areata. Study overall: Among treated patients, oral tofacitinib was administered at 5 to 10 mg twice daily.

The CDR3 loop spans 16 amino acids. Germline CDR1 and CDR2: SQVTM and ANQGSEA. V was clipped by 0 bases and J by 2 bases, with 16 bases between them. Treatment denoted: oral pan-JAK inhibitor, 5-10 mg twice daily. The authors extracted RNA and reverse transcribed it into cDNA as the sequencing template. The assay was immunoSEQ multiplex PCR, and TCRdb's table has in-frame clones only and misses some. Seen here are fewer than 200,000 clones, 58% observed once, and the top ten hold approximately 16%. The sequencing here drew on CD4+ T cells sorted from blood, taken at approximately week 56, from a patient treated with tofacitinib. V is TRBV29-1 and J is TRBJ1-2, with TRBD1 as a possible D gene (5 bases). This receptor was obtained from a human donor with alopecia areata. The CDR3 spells CSVEEGTNLQNYGYTF. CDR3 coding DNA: TGCAGCGTTGAAGAGGGGACTAATCTCCAAAACTATGGCTACACCTTC.